The clone carrying this T cell receptor beta chain was recorded a few times. Its antigen is not identified. The same CDR3 arises from other DNA sequences in this sample as well. The table came from immunoSEQ multiplex PCR; TCRdb's copy has only in-frame clones and leaves some out. The sample includes 2 million to 2.5 million clones, 85% to 95% of them seen just once. This specimen comes from a study of shared clonotypes between healthy human individuals. Study findings and constraints: Some clonotypes were shared by all four sorted-subset donors, while others were not shared. The non-shared ones had lower generation probabilities than the shared ones. Investigators collected only blood, and repertoires in tissues likely differ. Between a few donors, naive CD4 clonotypes were shared at a level of about 5%.

Germline CDR1 is MNHEY and CDR2 is SVGAGI. The CDR3 is 13 residues long. Trimming cost V 5 bases and J 2 bases, with 7 bases left between them. Material for sequencing was naive CD4+ T cells sorted from blood. Indicated subset: CD45RA+ positively selected. The source of this sequence is a man aged 18 to 35 in good health. The genes are TRBV6-5 and TRBJ2-1; D is undetermined. The CDR3 nucleotides are TGTGCCAGCAGTCGGACGGCCTACAATGAGCAGTTCTTC. It translates to CASSRTAYNEQFF.